This is a list of T cell receptor beta chains from one sample in a study of OX40 agonist ivuxolimab in advanced cancers. TCRdb's table, derived via immunoSEQ multiplex PCR, lists solely in-frame clones and lacks some. The sample shows approximately 82,000 clones, roughly 92% of them seen only once. The sample consisted of CD4+ or CD8+ T cells sorted from blood, taken in a trial of the OX40 agonist ivuxolimab. These receptors all stem from an adult with an advanced solid tumor such as melanoma, head and neck, liver or kidney cancer. The CDR3 runs from the conserved cysteine through the conserved F or W. The D gene is left open where the match is weak. Some rows have no size entry. The others give once, few or many, or a class for an expanded clone.

clone_size	d_call	v_call	j_call	cdr3_aa	cdr3_nt
NA	NA	TRBV6-5	TRBJ1-1	CASRQTGLSNTEAFF	TGTGCCAGCAGACAAACGGGGCTTTCGAACACTGAAGCTTTCTTT
NA	TRBD2	TRBV5-1	TRBJ2-3	CASSLLHSGGAPDTQYF	TGCGCCAGCAGCTTGTTGCATAGCGGGGGGGCCCCAGATACGCAGTATTTT
NA	TRBD2	TRBV5-6	TRBJ2-1	CASSLGGSGGQGEQFF	TGTGCCAGCAGCTTGGGAGGTAGCGGGGGGCAGGGTGAGCAGTTCTTC
NA	NA	TRBV30	TRBJ2-6	CAFGLTGGANVLTF	TGTGCCTTTGGTCTGACGGGAGGGGCCAACGTCCTGACTTTC
NA	NA	TRBV7-8	TRBJ2-1	CASSLAEGMYNEQFF	TGTGCCAGCAGCTTAGCTGAGGGGATGTACAATGAGCAGTTCTTC
NA	NA	TRBV6-5	TRBJ1-1	CASSRNRESRAFF	TGTGCCAGCAGCCGTAACAGGGAAAGTCGGGCTTTCTTT
few	TRBD1	TRBV27	TRBJ2-7	CASSTDRAYEQYF	TGTGCCAGCAGTACGGACAGGGCCTACGAGCAGTACTTC
once	NA	TRBV9	TRBJ2-5	CASSLVLGETQYF	TGTGCCAGCAGCCTAGTGTTGGGAGAGACCCAGTACTTC
NA	NA	TRBV6-5	TRBJ1-1	CASSPGIAVTEAFF	TGTGCCAGCAGCCCAGGGATAGCGGTCACTGAAGCTTTCTTT
NA	TRBD2	TRBV7-3	TRBJ2-3	CASSPFGGGATDTQYF	TGTGCCAGCAGCCCGTTCGGCGGGGGGGCCACAGATACGCAGTATTTT
NA	TRBD2	TRBV11-3	TRBJ2-3	CASSRLAGGADTQYF	TGTGCCAGCAGCAGACTAGCGGGGGGGGCAGATACGCAGTATTTT
NA	NA	TRBV6-5	TRBJ2-7	CASSRQGYEQYF	TGTGCCAGCAGTCGCCAGGGCTACGAGCAGTACTTC
NA	NA	TRBV19	TRBJ2-6	CASSADLGSSGANVLTF	TGTGCCAGTAGTGCCGACTTGGGGAGCTCTGGGGCCAACGTCCTGACTTTC
once	NA	TRBV18	TRBJ2-7	CASSPTGRTYEQYF	TGTGCCAGCTCACCAACGGGACGAACCTACGAGCAGTACTTC
NA	NA	TRBV11-3	TRBJ2-3	CASNIGDTQYF	TGTGCCAGCAACATCGGAGATACGCAGTATTTT
NA	NA	TRBV12-5	TRBJ2-1	CASGSLGNEQFF	TGTGCTAGTGGTTCCTTGGGGAATGAGCAGTTCTTC
NA	NA	TRBV5-4	TRBJ1-5	CASSMQGSQPQHF	TGTGCCAGCAGCATGCAGGGGAGTCAGCCCCAGCATTTT
NA	TRBD2	TRBV7-2	TRBJ2-1	CASSQGGGRTEQFF	TGTGCCAGCAGCCAGGGCGGCGGGAGAACTGAGCAGTTCTTC
NA	NA	TRBV27	TRBJ1-1	CASSLDVRYEAFF	TGTGCCAGCAGTTTAGATGTAAGGTATGAAGCTTTCTTT
NA	NA	TRBV9	TRBJ2-3	CASSVAPTDTQYF	TGTGCCAGCAGCGTAGCGCCCACAGATACGCAGTATTTT
NA	NA	TRBV11-2	TRBJ2-3	CASSLGLLSTPSTDTQYF	TGTGCCAGCAGCTTAGGACTGCTGAGCACGCCTAGCACAGATACGCAGTATTTT
NA	NA	TRBV7-6	TRBJ2-3	CASSLAQATDTQYF	TGTGCCAGCAGCTTAGCGCAGGCCACAGATACGCAGTATTTT
once	TRBD1	TRBV6-5	TRBJ2-7	CASSYSKGAGYEQYF	TGTGCCAGCAGTTACTCGAAGGGGGCGGGCTACGAGCAGTACTTC
NA	TRBD1	TRBV11-3	TRBJ2-7	CASSPGGLPGQTYEQYF	TGTGCCAGCAGCCCTGGAGGCCTCCCGGGACAGACCTACGAGCAGTACTTC
NA	TRBD1	TRBV7-9	TRBJ2-7	CASSLAGQGLNEQYF	TGTGCCAGCAGCTTAGCGGGACAGGGGTTAAACGAGCAGTACTTC
NA	TRBD1	TRBV5-4	TRBJ2-3	CASSRRQGESDTQYF	TGTGCCAGCAGCCGTCGGCAGGGGGAGTCAGATACGCAGTATTTT
NA	NA	TRBV9	TRBJ2-2	CASSVAGEVSGELFF	TGTGCCAGCAGCGTAGCTGGGGAGGTCTCCGGGGAGCTGTTTTTT
NA	TRBD1	TRBV6-6	TRBJ1-3	CASSLTGEGNTIYF	TGTGCCAGCAGCCTCACAGGGGAAGGAAACACCATATATTTT
NA	NA	TRBV4-2	TRBJ1-2	CASSQELAEPLGYTF	TGTGCCAGCAGCCAAGAGTTAGCCGAGCCCTTAGGCTACACCTTC
NA	NA	TRBV18	TRBJ2-5	CASSSQETQYF	TGTGCCAGCTCCTCCCAAGAGACCCAGTACTTC
NA	NA	TRBV27	TRBJ2-3	CASRVVGTDTQYF	TGTGCCAGCAGGGTGGTAGGAACAGATACGCAGTATTTT